The 23 T cell receptor beta chains given below trace back to one sample, sequenced in a study of T cell responses to AZD1222 COVID-19 vaccine (dated by TCRdb to about 2021). Library preparation was by the immunoSEQ multiplex PCR assay. In its TCRdb copy, this immuneACCESS table keeps in-frame sequences only and misses some clones. Where compared with another copy, unresolved V genes explain less than half of these, and the others have no known cause. In this sample the table shows around 150,000 clones, more than 75% of which occur a single time. Of the sample, roughly 4% falls within the top ten clones. The sample's time point label, decoded: about 28 days (+/-7) after the second vaccine dose. This sample comprised peripheral blood, obtained 28 days after the second AZD1222 dose. The receptors come from an adult who received the AZD1222 COVID-19 vaccine.

The rearrangement uses TRBV19 and TRBJ2-1, with D perhaps TRBD1 (5 bases). Germline V gene data show CDR1 as LNHDA and CDR2 as SQIVND (reference sequence). The CDR3 is 14 residues long. Trimming removed 3 bases at V and 8 bases at J, with 14 bases between. This chain's CDR3 is CASSMFLLGDEQFF. The CDR3 bases are TGTGCCAGTAGTATGTTCCTCTTAGGGGATGAGCAGTTCTTC.

In this sample, this clone turned up a few times. V usage is TRBV7-2 and J usage is TRBJ2-5; 11 positions match TRBD2. The CDR3 is 16 amino acids. Unmatched junction bases numbered 4, after V lost 1 base and J lost 3 bases. Per the germline V gene, CDR1 is SGHTA and CDR2 is FQGNSA. CDR3 loop: CASSLVDSGGEETQYF. DNA of the CDR3: TGTGCCAGCAGCTTAGTAGATAGCGGGGGGGAAGAGACCCAGTACTTC.

V is TRBV12-3 or TRBV12-4 and J is TRBJ1-3, with no clear D. Between the trimmed V and J ends, which lost 9 bases and 2 bases, there was a span of 11 bases. This CDR3 comprises 13 residues. The CDR3 region is CASDRQTGNTIYF. In nucleotides, the CDR3 is TGTGCCAGTGACCGACAAACTGGAAACACCATATATTTT.

The CDR3 is CASSLGSSGANVLTF. The CDR3 DNA is TGTGCCAGCAGCTTAGGCAGCTCTGGGGCCAACGTCCTGACTTTC. V gene TRBV7-2 combines with J gene TRBJ2-6, with unresolved D. CDR3 length: 15 amino acids. From germline, CDR1 is SGHTA and CDR2 FQGNSA. The V gene lost 1 base and the J gene lost 0 bases, with 4 bases spanning the gap.

The chain recombines TRBV2 with TRBJ2-3; TRBD1 might be the D (6 bases). Trimming took off 7 bases at V and 2 bases at J, with 13 bases between the two ends. This CDR3 has 14 residues. The germline V gene encodes CDR1 SNHLY and CDR2 FYNNEI. The CDR3, as DNA: TGTGCCAGCAAAGCAGGGGTTTTCACAGATACGCAGTATTTT. Translating it yields CASKAGVFTDTQYF.

This clone is a singleton in its sample. The rearrangement uses TRBV7-3 and TRBJ2-1; D remains unclear. The CDR3 sequence is 13 residues long. Germline V gene data show CDR1 as SGHTA and CDR2 as FQGTGA. Trimming shortened V by 6 bases and J by 8 bases, and 14 bases separated the two germline ends. The CDR3 bases are TGTGCCAGCAGTTACATAGTATGGGATGAGCAGTTCTTC. It encodes CASSYIVWDEQFF.

The V and J genes are TRBV3-1 (or the pseudogene TRBV3-2) and TRBJ1-4; D gene unclear. V lost 4 bases and J 8 bases, leaving 5 bases between the germline ends. The CDR3 length is 11 residues. The germline V gene encodes CDR1 LGHDT and CDR2 YNNKEL (reference sequence). The CDR3 sequence is CASSRLEKLFF. CDR3 nucleotide sequence: TGTGCCAGCAGCCGCTTGGAAAAACTGTTTTTT.

This clone was seen a handful of times. The chain joins TRBV5-4 to TRBJ2-5; 10 positions match TRBD2. V lost 0 bases, J lost 1 base, and 6 bases stayed unmatched. The germline CDR1 and CDR2 sequences are SGHNT and YYREEE (reference sequence). The CDR3 covers 17 residues. CDR3 DNA: TGTGCCAGCAGCTTGGCCCGAGCTAGCGGGGGCCAAGAGACCCAGTACTTC. Translated: CASSLARASGGQETQYF.

This chain links TRBV6-6 with TRBJ1-6, with 7 bases identical to TRBD1. CDR3 length equals 15 residues. J gave up 7 bases and V 5 bases, and 8 bases lay outside the gene matches. Germline V CDR1 and CDR2: MNHNY, SVGAGI (reference sequence). DNA of the CDR3: TGTGCCAGCAGTCTCCGGGACAGACGGAATTCACCCCTCCACTTT. Its protein product is CASSLRDRRNSPLHF.

The chain combines TRBV4-1 with TRBJ1-1; D ambiguous. V shed 5 bases and J shed 1 base, with 8 bases lying between them. CDR3 length: 13 amino acids. The germline V gene encodes CDR1 MGHRA and CDR2 YSYEKL. CDR3 protein: CASSSTENTEAFF. In DNA, the CDR3 is TGCGCCAGCAGCTCAACAGAGAACACTGAAGCTTTCTTT.

CDR3 amino acids: CASTEGDRQPQHF. The CDR3 DNA reads as TGTGCCAGCACGGAAGGGGACCGCCAGCCCCAGCATTTT. The chain joins TRBV18 to TRBJ1-5, with D tentatively TRBD1 (5 bases). Germline V gene sequence: CDR1 KGHSH, CDR2 LQKENI. V was pared by 8 bases and J by 7 bases, with 15 bases between. The CDR3 is made up of 13 amino acids.

This chain uses TRBV30 with TRBJ2-2; no clear D. V was pared by 6 bases and J by 1 base, with 12 bases between. Per the germline V gene, CDR1 is GTSNPN and CDR2 is SVGIG (reference sequence). The CDR3 sequence is 14 residues long. CDR3 nucleotides: TGTGCCTGTAGGGCTCCCAGGAACACCGGGGAGCTGTTTTTT. It yields the protein CACRAPRNTGELFF. Full variable domain (rest looked up from reference TRBV30 and TRBJ2-2): SQTIHQWPATLVQPVGSPLSLECTVEGTSNPNLYWYRQAAGRGLQLLFYSVGIGQISSEVPQNLSASRPQDRQFILSSKKLLLSDSGFYLCACRAPRNTGELFFGEGSRLTVL.

The gene calls are TRBV9 and TRBJ1-6; D gene uncertain. Per the germline V gene, CDR1 is SGDLS and CDR2 is YYNGEE. The CDR3 loop spans 14 amino acids. V gave up 4 bases and J gave up 8 bases, with 13 bases separating them. The CDR3 nucleotides read TGTGCCAGCAGCCCTCTCCCGGCGGATTCACCCCTCCACTTT. Encoded protein: CASSPLPADSPLHF. Full variable domain (rest looked up from reference TRBV9 and TRBJ1-6): DSGVTQTPKHLITATGQRVTLRCSPRSGDLSVYWYQQSLDQGLQFLIQYYNGEERAKGNILERFSAQQFPDLHSELNLSSLELGDSALYFCASSPLPADSPLHFGNGTRLTVT.

The chain links TRBV5-4 to TRBJ2-5, with TRBD1 identical over 8 bases. This CDR3 has 13 amino acids. Germline lookup yields CDR1 SGHNT and CDR2 YYREEE (reference sequence). Losses at the gene ends were 5 bases for V and 5 bases for J; bases not matched to a gene: 5. The CDR3 protein is CASRDRVGETQYF. In DNA, the CDR3 is TGTGCCAGCAGGGACAGGGTGGGGGAGACCCAGTACTTC.

The CDR3 loop reads CAGKGQEYEQYF. The CDR3 DNA follows: TGTGCCGGGAAAGGGCAGGAGTACGAGCAGTACTTC. The chain couples TRBV30 to TRBJ2-7; D gene unclear. The CDR3 covers 12 residues. Trimming cost V 8 bases and J 4 bases, with 15 bases left between them. Germline V CDR1 and CDR2: GTSNPN, SVGIG (reference sequence). Complete variable domain (other parts from reference TRBV30 and TRBJ2-7): SQTIHQWPATLVQPVGSPLSLECTVEGTSNPNLYWYRQAAGRGLQLLFYSVGIGQISSEVPQNLSASRPQDRQFILSSKKLLLSDSGFYLCAGKGQEYEQYFGPGTRLTVT.

This rearrangement joins TRBV5-4 to TRBJ1-4, with unresolved D. V lost 0 bases, J lost 0 bases, and 15 bases lay in between. Germline lookup yields CDR1 SGHNT and CDR2 YYREEE (reference sequence). The CDR3 contains 18 residues. CDR3 DNA sequence: TGTGCCAGCAGCTTGGATGGGTACATTATCGCAACTAATGAAAAACTGTTTTTT. This translates into CASSLDGYIIATNEKLFF.

The chain joins TRBV6-5 to TRBJ1-2; possible D gene TRBD1, 6 bases. Germline-derived CDR1 and CDR2 are MNHEY and SVGAGI. Trimming stripped 6 bases from V and 5 bases from J, with 19 bases between. This CDR3 comprises 15 residues. This CDR3 reads CASRPESGTTYGYTF. The CDR3 nucleotides read TGTGCCAGCAGACCCGAATCCGGGACAACGTATGGCTACACCTTC.

CDR3 nucleotide sequence: TGTGCCAGCAGCAAAAGGGGACAGCTCTATGGCTACACCTTC. Its translation is CASSKRGQLYGYTF. The chain combines TRBV21-1 with TRBJ1-2; TRBD1, the table's D call, was not compared with the DNA. TRBV21-1 is a pseudogene segment. The CDR3 has 14 amino acids.

The chain carries TRBV6-5 and TRBJ1-6; 7 bases are a match to TRBD1. With V trimmed by 4 bases and J by 5 bases, 5 bases remained unmatched. Germline V gives CDR1 MNHEY, CDR2 SVGAGI. The CDR3 runs to 15 residues. DNA of the CDR3: TGTGCCAGCAGTTGGTCCGGGACAGATAATTCACCCCTCCACTTT. It yields the protein CASSWSGTDNSPLHF.

This chain uses TRBV18 with TRBJ2-7, with D hard to call. Per germline, CDR1 KGHSH and CDR2 LQKENI. V was cut by 3 bases and J by 5 bases, with 8 bases left in between. This CDR3 has 12 amino acids. The CDR3 DNA reads TGTGCCAGCTCACCTAAGGGCAACGAGCAGTACTTC. It is translated as CASSPKGNEQYF.

The chain employs TRBV7-9 and TRBJ2-2; D might be TRBD1 (6 bases). The CDR3 contains 13 residues. Germline V gene data show CDR1 as SEHNR and CDR2 as FQNEAQ (reference sequence). V was pared by 5 bases and J by 5 bases, with 9 bases between. The DNA of the CDR3 is TGTGCCAGCAGCAGTCAGGGGACCGGGGAGCTGTTTTTT. This sequence encodes CASSSQGTGELFF.

This clone was detected a few times. V gene TRBV29-1 combines with J gene TRBJ1-5, with 7 positions matching TRBD1. The V gene's germline CDR1 is SQVTM and CDR2 ANQGSEA. CDR3 length: 19 amino acids. After removal of 7 bases from V and 7 bases from J, the junction contained 28 bases not matched to a gene. DNA for the CDR3: TGCAGCGCCGATGGGACAGAGGGAGAAGGGGGTAAAGAGAGCCAGCCCCAGCATTTT. As protein: CSADGTEGEGGKESQPQHF.

This chain joins TRBV5-1 and TRBJ2-6, with D possibly being TRBD1 (6 bases). The length of the CDR3 is 14 residues. V lost 4 bases to trimming and J lost 2 bases, with 7 bases between them. Germline CDR1 and CDR2: SGHRS and YFSETQ. In DNA, the CDR3 is TGCGCCAGCAGCGGGACAACTGGGGCCAACGTCCTGACTTTC. As protein: CASSGTTGANVLTF.